Listed below are T cell receptor beta chains from one sample, sequenced in a study of cytotoxic CD8 clonotypes in ibrutinib-treated CLL. The repertoire was sequenced with immunoSEQ multiplex PCR; TCRdb's copy has only in-frame clones and lacks some. The sample has more than 110,000 clones, approximately 80% seen once. The source material was PBMCs, sampled after 36 months of ibrutinib treatment. Receptors originate from a human donor with chronic lymphocytic leukemia. CDR3s include the opening cysteine and the closing phenylalanine or tryptophan. A D gene is named only where the DNA matches it firmly. Clone size is given for some rows only: seen once, a few or many times, or a class if the clone is expanded.

j_gene	v_gene	d_gene	abundance	CDR3nt	CDR3aa
TRBJ2-3	TRBV19	TRBD2	once	TGTGCCAGTAGTATGACGGGACTAGTATCAGATACGCAGTATTTT	CASSMTGLVSDTQYF
TRBJ1-1	TRBV6-6	-	-	TGTGCCAGCAGTTACTGGGAAAAGAACACTGAAGCTTTCTTT	CASSYWEKNTEAFF
TRBJ1-1	TRBV20-1	-	once	TGCAGTGCTAGAGTCAGTGAAGCTTTCTTT	CSARVSEAFF
TRBJ1-1	TRBV27	-	-	TGTGCCAGCAGTTTAACTGGCTCAACTGAAGCTTTCTTT	CASSLTGSTEAFF
TRBJ1-1	TRBV20-1	-	-	TGCAGTGCTAGAGAACAGTATGGAGCTTTCTTT	CSAREQYGAFF
TRBJ1-5	TRBV7-6	-	-	TGTGCCAGCAGCTTAGCTTCAGGGCTGAATCAGCCCCAGCATTTT	CASSLASGLNQPQHF
TRBJ2-5	TRBV6-5	TRBD2	-	TGTGCCAGCAGTTACTCGGGGGCGGGAGGAGGTGAGACCCAGTACTTC	CASSYSGAGGGETQYF
TRBJ2-3	TRBV19	TRBD1	-	TGTGCCAGTAGTAATTGGGACAGACCAAACACAGATACGCAGTATTTT	CASSNWDRPNTDTQYF
TRBJ2-2	TRBV5-4	-	-	TGTGCCAGCAGCCAAGCGGGGCCAGGGGTGGTCGGGGGGGAGCTGTTTTTT	CASSQAGPGVVGGELFF
TRBJ1-6	TRBV27	-	-	TGTGCCAGCAACCACGGCGGCGGAGAAAATTCACCCCTCCACTTT	CASNHGGGENSPLHF
TRBJ2-1	TRBV7-9	-	-	TGTGCCAGCCTTAGGGGCGGACATTTGTATGAGCAGTTCTTC	CASLRGGHLYEQFF
TRBJ1-1	TRBV29-1	-	few	TGCAGCGAACGGACGGGGATCGCTGAAGCTTTCTTT	CSERTGIAEAFF
TRBJ1-4	TRBV2	-	-	TGTGCCAGCAGAGCCCAGGTCGCAACTAATGAAAAACTGTTTTTT	CASRAQVATNEKLFF
TRBJ2-5	TRBV19	-	once	TGTGCCAGTAGTATGGAAGAGACCCAGTACTTC	CASSMEETQYF
TRBJ1-1	TRBV11-2	TRBD1	-	TGTGCCAGCAGCTCCAGGGGGCGGAACACTGAAGCTTTCTTT	CASSSRGRNTEAFF
TRBJ2-3	TRBV29-1	TRBD2	-	TGCAGCGTTTTTTCTAGCGGGACCGGGCAGTATTTT	CSVFSSGTGQYF
TRBJ1-2	TRBV7-9	-	-	TGTGCCAGCAGCTTAGAGGGACCGGGGTTTGGCTACACCTTC	CASSLEGPGFGYTF
TRBJ2-3	TRBV7-2	-	once	TGTGCCAGCAGCTTATTTGCAGATACGCAGTATTTT	CASSLFADTQYF
TRBJ1-5	TRBV6-1	-	-	TGTGCCAGCAGTGAAGCGATTAGCAATCAGCCCCAGCATTTT	CASSEAISNQPQHF
TRBJ1-2	TRBV5-4	-	-	TGTGCCAGCAGCCGGGGACCGCGTTTGGACTATGGCTACACCTTC	CASSRGPRLDYGYTF
TRBJ1-2	TRBV18	-	-	TGTGCCAGCTCGCTGAACAGTAACTATGGCTACACCTTC	CASSLNSNYGYTF
TRBJ2-1	TRBV6-5	-	-	TGTGCCAGCAGTTACTCTCATGAAGGGGTCAATGAGCAGTTCTTC	CASSYSHEGVNEQFF
TRBJ1-2	TRBV5-1	-	-	TGCGCCAGCAGAGGAGGGGACCGCTCCGCATATGGCTACACCTTC	CASRGGDRSAYGYTF
TRBJ2-3	TRBV9	TRBD2	-	TGTGCCAGCAGCCCTCTAGCGGGAGGTGCAGATACGCAGTATTTT	CASSPLAGGADTQYF
TRBJ2-1	TRBV7-6	-	-	TGTGCCAGCAGCCAAACAGGGCGTGGTGAGCAGTTCTTC	CASSQTGRGEQFF
TRBJ2-7	TRBV28	-	-	TGTGCCAGCAGTTTAAGGGGAAGCGACGAGCAGTACTTC	CASSLRGSDEQYF